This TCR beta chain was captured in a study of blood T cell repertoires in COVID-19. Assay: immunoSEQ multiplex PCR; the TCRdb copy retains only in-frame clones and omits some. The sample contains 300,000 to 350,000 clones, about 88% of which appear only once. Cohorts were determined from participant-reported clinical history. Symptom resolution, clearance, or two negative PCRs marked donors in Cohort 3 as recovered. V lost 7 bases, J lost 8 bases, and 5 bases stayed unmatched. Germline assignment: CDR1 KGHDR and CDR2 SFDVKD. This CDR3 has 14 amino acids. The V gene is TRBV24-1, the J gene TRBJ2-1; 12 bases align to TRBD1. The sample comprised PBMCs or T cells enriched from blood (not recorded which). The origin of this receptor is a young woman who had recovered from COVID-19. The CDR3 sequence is CATRGTGGRDEQFF. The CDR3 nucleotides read TGTGCCACCAGGGGGACAGGGGGCCGGGATGAGCAGTTCTTC.